These 7 T cell receptor beta chains originate from one sample sequenced in a study of T cell responses to AZD1222 COVID-19 vaccine. Sequenced by immunoSEQ multiplex PCR; TCRdb stores in-frame clones only, minus some. Of 20,000 to 25,000 clones listed, 70% to 85% are singletons. Sample: peripheral blood, taken on day 0 of AZD1222 vaccination. The receptors derive from an adult in good health.

This clone was picked up a small number of times. CDR3 protein: CAWATGDSRNYGYTF. The CDR3 coding sequence is TGTGCCTGGGCCACCGGGGACAGCAGAAACTATGGCTACACCTTC. This chain links TRBV30 with TRBJ1-2; 7 bases are shared with TRBD1. V dropped 5 bases and J dropped 2; count of bases not matched to a gene: 11. The CDR3 has 15 amino acids. Germline assignment: CDR1 GTSNPN and CDR2 SVGIG (reference sequence).

This chain connects TRBV5-8 to TRBJ1-5; maybe TRBD1 (5 bases). The germline V and J ends were trimmed by 3 bases and 0 bases, with 13 bases remaining between them. CDR1 is SGHTS and CDR2 is YDEGEE in the germline V gene. This CDR3 has 16 residues. This CDR3 reads CASSSGATISNQPQHF. CDR3 nucleotides: TGTGCCAGCAGCTCCGGGGCCACTATTAGCAATCAGCCCCAGCATTTT.

The chain uses TRBV28 and TRBJ2-7, with 12 bases identical to TRBD2. The germline V gene encodes CDR1 MDHEN and CDR2 SYDVKM. The CDR3 extends over 14 amino acids. V lost 6 bases, J lost 4 bases, and 4 bases stayed unmatched. The CDR3 DNA follows: TGTGCCAGCAGACCTGGACTAGCGGGGTACGAGCAGTACTTC. This encodes CASRPGLAGYEQYF. Combining the CDR3 with reference TRBV28 and TRBJ2-7 gives the whole variable domain DVKVTQSSRYLVKRTGEKVFLECVQDMDHENMFWYRQDPGLGLRLIYFSYDVKMKEKGDIPEGYSVSREKKERFSLILESASTNQTSMYLCASRPGLAGYEQYFGPGTRLTVT.

This rearrangement joins TRBV7-9 to TRBJ2-7, with a weak D call TRBD2 (6 bases). The length of the CDR3 is 14 residues. V was shortened by 6 bases and J by 3 bases, with 15 bases between the two germline ends. Germline V gene lookup returns CDR1 SEHNR and CDR2 FQNEAQ (reference sequence). In DNA, the CDR3 is TGTGCCAGCAGTTTCCAGGAGGGTTACTACGAGCAGTACTTC. Translated, it gives CASSFQEGYYEQYF.

This clone appeared a few times. The chain is built from TRBV7-2 and TRBJ1-1, with D maybe TRBD1 (5 bases). The V gene's germline CDR1 is SGHTA and CDR2 FQGNSA. The CDR3 is 14 amino acids. V dropped 5 bases and J dropped 1 base, with 11 bases sitting between them. The CDR3 spells CASSTDSENTEAFF. CDR3 nucleotide sequence: TGTGCCAGCAGCACCGACAGCGAGAACACTGAAGCTTTCTTT.

V gene TRBV28 combines with J gene TRBJ1-1; D is uncertain. The germline CDR1 and CDR2 sequences are MDHEN and SYDVKM. The CDR3 extends over 12 amino acids. V dropped 6 bases and J dropped 5 bases, with 10 bases sitting between them. The CDR3 sequence: CASRTMDTEAFF. The CDR3 DNA is TGTGCCAGCAGGACCATGGATACTGAAGCTTTCTTT.

The chain uses TRBV29-1 and TRBJ2-3, with D perhaps matching TRBD1 or TRBD2 (5 bases each). Germline CDR1 SQVTM, CDR2 ANQGSEA. The CDR3 spans 13 residues. Trimming stripped 3 bases from V and 4 bases from J, with 11 bases between. CDR3 sequence reads: CSVDRDPADTQYF. The CDR3 coding sequence is TGCAGCGTTGACCGGGACCCGGCAGATACGCAGTATTTT.